The clone carrying this T cell receptor (beta chain) has just a few counts. Its antigen is unidentified. From germline, CDR1 is KGHSH and CDR2 LQKENI. This CDR3 is 15 amino acids long. Trimming took 3 bases from V and 2 from J, leaving 13 bases between them. The sample belongs to a study of cytomegalovirus exposure and HLA in healthy donors. Overall study results and limits: Analyzed later, most CMV-associated TCR beta chains appeared HLA-restricted. There were about 160 TCR beta chains listed as cytomegalovirus-associated.

Amplification used 60 Vbeta primers and 13 Jbeta primers. Per the study methods: Later, 80 million or so unique TCR beta chains were counted in an analysis, and 10 million to 12 million of them were shared. Assay: immunoSEQ multiplex PCR; the TCRdb copy retains only in-frame clones and omits some. D and trimming were read from the DNA, whereas the V and J calls and clone size are those reported in that table. Of around 150,000 clones listed, around 84% are singletons. The sequence was obtained from a man aged 18 to 29 in good health and CMV-seropositive. The material sequenced was PBMCs. The chain combines TRBV18 with TRBJ1-1, with D possibly TRBD1 on 6 matching bases. In DNA, the CDR3 is TGTGCCAGCTCACCGCTTTCACAGGGTAACACTGAAGCTTTCTTT. Amino acid sequence: CASSPLSQGNTEAFF.